This entry concerns a single T cell receptor (beta chain). The data originate from a study of blood T cell repertoires in COVID-19. The wider study: Nucleic acid was either cDNA or gDNA, and it came from T cells, B-cell-depleted T cells, or PBMCs.

Original methodology: Estimation of nucleated cell counts was performed using reference gene primer amplification. This table comes from immunoSEQ multiplex PCR, and its TCRdb copy is limited to in-frame clones, with some not included. V, J and clone size were drawn from that table, and D and trimming were deduced from the DNA. The sample has under 200,000 clones; less than 85% are singletons. Germline lookup yields CDR1 LGHNA and CDR2 YSLEER. With V trimmed by 0 bases and J by 2 bases, 6 bases remained unmatched. The CDR3 length is 16 residues. The sample taken for sequencing was PBMCs or T cells enriched from blood (not recorded which). The clonotype was recovered from a woman aged 60-75 years with acute COVID-19. The rearrangement uses TRBV4-3 and TRBJ1-2, with 7 bases identical to TRBD1. The CDR3: CASSQDYGTENYGYTF. In DNA form, the CDR3 reads TGCGCCAGCAGCCAAGATTACGGGACAGAGAACTATGGCTACACCTTC.